This TCR beta chain was identified during a study of cytomegalovirus exposure and HLA in healthy donors. Study conclusions and caveats: When analyzed later, a missense DCLRE1C variant was found to be linked to TCR beta V- and J-gene trimming. There were about 160 TCR beta chains listed as cytomegalovirus-associated. No immune exposure information besides CMV serostatus was available. Earlier results showed most TCR beta V segments being productive about 87% or about 30% of the time.

The CDR3 extends over 14 amino acids. Between the trimmed V and J ends, which lost 6 bases and 13 bases, there was a span of 21 bases. Germline CDR1 reads MNHEY; CDR2 reads SMNVEV (reference sequence). The primer mix had 60 Vbeta and 13 Jbeta primers. Produced via immunoSEQ multiplex PCR; TCRdb's table is partial and in-frame only. The repertoire holds about 130,000 clones, with about two thirds as singletons. Concerning this clone itself: The target antigen is unknown.

The chain joins TRBV27 to TRBJ1-4; D gene uncertain. The TCR was taken from a man in his fifties or sixties in good health and CMV-seropositive. The source material was PBMCs. This CDR3 is CASSPGLPPSVLFF. In DNA, the CDR3 is TGTGCCAGCAGCCCCGGACTCCCACCATCGGTACTGTTTTTT.